These T cell receptor beta chains were read from a single sample in a study of T-cell memory formation after mild COVID-19. TCRdb called the 5' RACE reads again in MiXCR, with one record for every CDR3 protein. The sample holds about 350,000 distinct CDR3 sequences, around 13% seen once. Sequencing was performed on PBMCs or a T cell subset sorted from them (not recorded which). Receptors were obtained from a man younger than 35 who had mild COVID-19 (a few samples of this study predate the infection). Cell type and time point are not known. Each CDR3 is given with its conserved first and last residue. A D gene is named only where the DNA matches it firmly. Where a row states a size, it is once, few, many or the class of an expanded clone; other rows omit it.

D,size,J,V,CDR3,DNA
NA,NA,TRBJ1-2,TRBV6-1,CASIAGTTLNYGYTF,TGTGCCAGCATAGCAGGGACCACCTTGAACTATGGCTACACCTTC
NA,few,TRBJ1-1,TRBV7-2,CASSSTDVGHTEAFF,TGTGCCAGCAGCTCGACCGACGTCGGGCACACTGAAGCTTTCTTT
NA,NA,TRBJ2-6,TRBV28,CASSLYGAGANVLTF,TGTGCCAGCAGTTTATACGGGGCTGGGGCCAACGTCCTGACTTTC
NA,many,TRBJ2-4,TRBV27,CASSFTGTENIQYF,TGTGCCAGCAGTTTTACAGGGACGGAAAACATTCAGTACTTC
NA,few,TRBJ1-5,TRBV6-2/TRBV6-3,CASSYLQSQPQHF,TGTGCCAGCAGTTATTTACAGAGCCAGCCCCAGCATTTT
TRBD1,NA,TRBJ1-1,TRBV7-9,CASSRTGFMNTEAFF,TGTGCCAGCAGCCGGACAGGGTTCATGAACACTGAAGCTTTCTTT
NA,few,TRBJ2-5,TRBV18,CASSPQAAQETQYF,TGTGCCAGCTCACCACAGGCGGCCCAAGAGACCCAGTACTTC
TRBD1,NA,TRBJ2-1,TRBV28,CASSPGQGLGEQFF,TGTGCCAGCAGCCCGGGACAGGGGCTGGGGGAGCAGTTCTTC
NA,NA,TRBJ1-6,TRBV12-3/TRBV12-4,CASSRAPRSDSPLHF,TGTGCCAGCAGCCGCGCGCCCAGGTCGGATTCACCCCTCCACTTT
NA,NA,TRBJ1-5,TRBV4-1,CASSQGRDIQPQHF,TGCGCCAGCAGCCAAGGCAGGGATATTCAGCCCCAGCATTTT
NA,NA,TRBJ1-1,TRBV4-1,CASSLTRQANTEAFF,TGCGCCAGCAGCCTCACCCGACAGGCTAACACTGAAGCTTTCTTT
TRBD2,few,TRBJ2-3,TRBV5-1,CASSLGTSGNTDTQYF,TGCGCCAGCAGCCTGGGGACTAGCGGGAACACAGATACGCAGTATTTT
NA,NA,TRBJ2-1,TRBV20-1,CSARDVTFPSYNEQFF,TGCAGTGCTAGAGATGTCACCTTCCCCTCCTACAATGAGCAGTTCTTC
NA,NA,TRBJ2-3,TRBV29-1,CSVRRSGTDTQYF,TGCAGCGTTCGCAGGTCGGGCACAGATACGCAGTATTTT
NA,few,TRBJ1-2,TRBV5-1,CASVGLSPYGYTF,TGCGCCAGCGTGGGGTTGAGCCCCTATGGCTACACCTTC
NA,few,TRBJ2-7,TRBV12-3/TRBV12-4,CASSFLQPYEQYF,TGTGCCAGCAGCTTCCTTCAGCCCTACGAGCAGTACTTC
NA,NA,TRBJ2-3,TRBV29-1,CSVVASTDTQYF,TGCAGCGTTGTGGCTAGCACAGATACGCAGTATTTT
TRBD1,NA,TRBJ2-7,TRBV3-1,CASSQDEDRERSYEQYF,TGTGCCAGCAGCCAAGATGAGGACAGGGAGAGGTCCTACGAGCAGTACTTC
NA,few,TRBJ2-5,TRBV19,CASSIQGETQYF,TGTGCCAGTAGTATACAGGGAGAGACCCAGTACTTC
TRBD2,many,TRBJ2-7,TRBV5-1,CASSPLGGVYEQYF,TGCGCCAGCAGCCCCCTCGGGGGGGTCTACGAGCAGTACTTC
NA,many,TRBJ2-4,TRBV13,CASSRRGWGAKNIQYF,TGTGCCAGCAGCCGCAGGGGATGGGGAGCCAAAAACATTCAGTACTTC
NA,NA,TRBJ1-4,TRBV10-2,CASSDQGEKLFF,TGCGCCAGCAGTGATCAGGGGGAAAAACTGTTTTTT
NA,NA,TRBJ1-1,TRBV9,CASSALSFSPAEAFF,TGTGCCAGCAGCGCTTTGTCCTTCTCCCCAGCTGAAGCTTTCTTT
NA,few,TRBJ2-3,TRBV7-8,CASSALTTATDTQYF,TGTGCCAGCAGCGCCTTGACGACAGCCACAGATACGCAGTATTTT
TRBD2,NA,TRBJ2-4,TRBV20-1,CSARLAGLAKNIQYF,TGCAGTGCAAGACTAGCGGGGTTAGCCAAAAACATTCAGTACTTC
NA,NA,TRBJ2-5,TRBV4-1,CASSQSGNRQETKYF,TGCGCCAGCAGCCAATCAGGGAATCGCCAAGAGACCAAGTACTTC
NA,many,TRBJ2-5,TRBV12-3/TRBV12-4,CASRRQGTGGETQYF,TGTGCCAGCCGCAGACAGGGGACGGGAGGAGAGACCCAGTACTTC
NA,NA,TRBJ2-6,TRBV11-2,CASSLGYSVLTF,TGTGCCAGCAGCTTAGGATACTCGGTCCTGACTTTC
TRBD2,NA,TRBJ2-1,TRBV24-1,CATSDAGSGDNEQFF,TGTGCCACCAGTGATGCTGGTAGCGGGGACAATGAGCAGTTCTTC
NA,few,TRBJ1-5,TRBV2,CASSEGWGDQPQHF,TGTGCCAGCAGTGAGGGTTGGGGTGATCAGCCCCAGCATTTT
NA,many,TRBJ2-5,TRBV29-1,CSVGGHSSQETQYF,TGCAGCGTTGGGGGGCACAGCTCCCAAGAGACCCAGTACTTC
NA,many,TRBJ2-1,TRBV12-3/TRBV12-4,CASSLVVGGNEQFF,TGTGCCAGCAGTTTAGTCGTCGGGGGCAATGAGCAGTTCTTC
TRBD2,NA,TRBJ2-5,TRBV5-1,CASSSDGTSGETQYF,TGCGCCAGCAGCTCTGACGGGACTAGCGGAGAGACCCAGTACTTC
NA,many,TRBJ2-5,TRBV29-1,CSVGMGYQETQYF,TGCAGCGTTGGGATGGGGTACCAAGAGACCCAGTACTTC
NA,NA,TRBJ2-6,TRBV6-2/TRBV6-3,CASSWDPRGANVLTF,TGTGCCAGCAGTTGGGATCCGCGCGGGGCCAACGTCCTGACTTTC
NA,NA,TRBJ2-5,TRBV20-1,CSARDGGQETQYF,TGCAGTGCTAGAGATGGGGGCCAAGAGACCCAGTACTTC
NA,many,TRBJ2-1,TRBV7-2,CASSTDRVPGHEQFF,TGTGCCAGCAGCACCGACCGGGTCCCAGGCCATGAGCAGTTCTTC
NA,NA,TRBJ1-2,TRBV6-1,CASQVVGLWNGYTF,TGTGCCAGCCAGGTGGTGGGGTTATGGAATGGCTACACCTTC
NA,few,TRBJ2-1,TRBV7-3,CASSRGSGSYNEQFF,TGTGCCAGCAGCCGGGGGAGCGGCTCCTACAATGAGCAGTTCTTC
TRBD1,few,TRBJ2-3,TRBV5-5,CASSLGARGTDTQYF,TGTGCCAGCAGCTTGGGGGCCAGGGGGACAGATACGCAGTATTTT
NA,few,TRBJ1-2,TRBV6-5,CASSSVRGYTF,TGTGCCAGCAGTTCCGTCAGGGGCTACACCTTC
NA,many,TRBJ2-2,TRBV29-1,CSVVLTGRVPGELFF,TGCAGCGTTGTCCTAACAGGTCGGGTCCCCGGGGAGCTGTTTTTT
TRBD2,NA,TRBJ2-2,TRBV20-1,CSATGGNTGELFF,TGCAGTGCAACGGGAGGAAACACCGGGGAGCTGTTTTTT
NA,few,TRBJ2-3,TRBV10-3,CAALPGQVGPDTQYF,TGTGCCGCCCTCCCCGGGCAGGTTGGTCCAGATACGCAGTATTTT
TRBD2,NA,TRBJ2-1,TRBV5-1,CASSSGEGPDEQFF,TGCGCCAGCAGCTCCGGGGAGGGACCAGATGAGCAGTTCTTC
TRBD1,few,TRBJ1-1,TRBV15,CATSRVPGGIEAFF,TGTGCCACCAGCAGAGTTCCAGGGGGAATCGAAGCTTTCTTT
NA,few,TRBJ1-2,TRBV7-2,CASSLVYGYTF,TGTGCCAGCAGCTTGGTCTATGGCTACACCTTC
NA,many,TRBJ2-2,TRBV5-1,CASSFEGYTGELFF,TGCGCCAGCAGCTTCGAAGGGTACACCGGGGAGCTGTTTTTT
TRBD1,NA,TRBJ2-1,TRBV4-3,CASSQDSQGGNEQFF,TGCGCCAGCAGCCAAGATTCACAGGGGGGTAATGAGCAGTTCTTC
NA,many,TRBJ2-5,TRBV7-8,CASSLRDTKTQYF,TGTGCCAGCAGCCTCAGGGACACAAAGACCCAGTACTTC
NA,NA,TRBJ2-2,TRBV3-1,CASSQTTANTGELFF,TGTGCCAGCAGCCAGACGACGGCGAACACCGGGGAGCTGTTTTTT
NA,NA,TRBJ2-7,TRBV5-4,CASSSPLDEQYF,TGTGCCAGCAGCTCGCCCCTGGACGAGCAGTACTTC
TRBD2,few,TRBJ2-1,TRBV7-2,CASSFLAGVMGAYNEQFF,TGTGCCAGCAGCTTTCTAGCGGGGGTAATGGGAGCCTACAATGAGCAGTTCTTC
NA,few,TRBJ1-1,TRBV12-3/TRBV12-4,CASSIGIEAFF,TGTGCCAGCAGTATAGGGATTGAAGCTTTCTTT
NA,NA,TRBJ2-1,TRBV11-2,CASSASDSWNEQFF,TGTGCCAGCAGCGCGTCGGACTCCTGGAATGAGCAGTTCTTC
NA,few,TRBJ2-2,TRBV4-1,CASSQVKEGELFF,TGCGCCAGCAGCCAAGTCAAAGAGGGGGAGCTGTTTTTT
NA,few,TRBJ2-7,TRBV6-5,CASSYRARSGYEQYF,TGTGCCAGCAGTTACCGCGCCAGGTCGGGTTACGAGCAGTACTTC
TRBD1,NA,TRBJ2-2,TRBV11-3,CASSSTGTGGGELFF,TGTGCCAGCAGCTCGACCGGGACAGGAGGCGGGGAGCTGTTTTTT